This entry lists 31 T cell receptor beta chains sequenced from one sample in a study of metastatic and nonmetastatic thyroid tumors. TCRdb re-called the PCR reads through MiXCR. In the table there are around 17,000 clones, 13% of which are singletons. Thyroid surgery had not been preceded by any treatment in any patient. Sequencing used blood. These TCRs come from a female donor with papillary thyroid cancer or a benign thyroid nodule (not recorded which). Some clones in this sample may be carry-over from other donors' samples.

This clone was recorded at least ten times. This chain connects TRBV4-1 to TRBJ2-7; D unresolved. The CDR3 runs 14 residues. From germline, CDR1 is MGHRA and CDR2 YSYEKL. Deletions cut 4 bases from V and 4 bases from J, with 14 bases between. DNA of the CDR3: TGCGCCAGCAGCCCCCGGTCAGAGCCTTACGAGCAGTACTTC. This encodes CASSPRSEPYEQYF.

The chain employs TRBV7-8 and TRBJ1-5; D unresolved. From germline, CDR1 is SGHVS and CDR2 FQNEAQ. This CDR3 spans 15 amino acids. The V end lost 7 bases, the J end lost 0 bases, and 13 bases lay between the germline ends. The DNA for the CDR3 is TGTGCCAGCATCTCTCAAACGTATAGCAATCAGCCCCAGCATTTT. Its translation is CASISQTYSNQPQHF.

The sample holds many counts of this clone. V is TRBV20-1 and J is TRBJ1-2; D unclear. In germline, CDR1 is DFQATT, CDR2 SNEGSKA (reference sequence). CDR3 size: 13 residues. Trimming pared 3 bases from V and 7 bases from J, leaving 15 bases between. Here the CDR3 reads CSARGPGVSGYTF. The CDR3 DNA sequence: TGCAGTGCTAGGGGCCCCGGAGTAAGTGGCTACACCTTC.

A remark on this clone: The junction departs from germline at one end; a sequencing error may be responsible. The CDR3 is CASILVSGGRNTGELFF. As DNA, the CDR3 is TGTGCCAGCATCTTAGTTTCCGGGGGCCGGAACACCGGGGAGCTGTTTTTT. V is TRBV11-2 and J is TRBJ2-2; D is tentatively TRBD1 or TRBD2 (6 bases each). The germline CDR1 and CDR2 sequences are SGHAT and FQNNGV. This CDR3 comprises 17 residues.

This clone was detected many times. The chain employs TRBV12-3 or TRBV12-4 and TRBJ1-1; D gene ambiguous. V gave up 8 bases and J gave up 5 bases, with 9 bases separating them. CDR3 length: 11 residues. The CDR3 nucleotides are TGTGCCAGCTCTCGGGCAACTGAAGCTTTCTTT. Translation: CASSRATEAFF.

This clone was seen a few times. One end of the junction varies from germline; a read error may be responsible. The rearrangement joins TRBV9 to TRBJ2-5; D might be TRBD1 (6 bases). In germline, CDR1 is SGDLS, CDR2 YYNGEE. The CDR3 is made up of 15 amino acids. The CDR3 spells CASSVAGAYQGTQYF. The CDR3 nucleotides are TGTGCCAGCAGCGTGGCAGGGGCCTATCAAGGGACCCAGTACTTC.

This clone was counted a few times. This CDR3 fails to terminate in the conserved phenylalanine or tryptophan, so it likely reflects a read error. This chain links TRBV12-3 or TRBV12-4 with TRBJ2-7; D perhaps matches TRBD1 (5 bases). The CDR3 consists of 13 residues. Here the CDR3 reads CANSYFQGVEQYL. As DNA, the CDR3 is TGTGCCAACAGTTATTTCCAGGGTGTAGAGCAGTACCTC.

Relative to its sample, this clone is medium-sized. The rearrangement links TRBV28 to TRBJ2-7; TRBD1 is a possible D gene (6 bases). CDR3 length: 12 amino acids. Germline V gene lookup returns CDR1 MDHEN and CDR2 SYDVKM. V was pared by 6 bases and J by 4 bases, with 10 bases between. This CDR3 is CASSLTGYEQYF. Written as DNA, the CDR3 is TGTGCCAGCAGCCTAACAGGGTACGAGCAGTACTTC.

This clone was counted between two and nine times. The chain couples TRBV6-1 to TRBJ1-4, with D unresolved. This CDR3 has 15 amino acids. Germline V gives CDR1 MNHNS, CDR2 SASEGT. V was pared by 5 bases and J by 5 bases, with 15 bases between. The CDR3 loop reads CASSTEGLSNEKLFF. In DNA form, the CDR3 reads TGTGCCAGCAGTACGGAAGGCCTCTCGAATGAAAAACTGTTTTTT.

This clone has a count of ten or more. A much larger clone lies one base from this, so it may be a read error. The identical CDR3 is also encoded by other nucleotide sequences in the sample. The CDR3 nucleotides are TGTGCCAGCAGCACCCTGAGACAGGGAGCCACTGAAGCTTTCTTT. Protein: CASSTLRQGATEAFF. The chain carries TRBV11-2 and TRBJ1-1, with TRBD1 matching 7 bases. The CDR3 length is 15 residues. Germline loops: CDR1 SGHAT, CDR2 FQNNGV. Trimming took 5 bases from V and 4 from J; bases not matched to a gene: 10.

The table lists this clone with many counts. The gene calls are TRBV20-1 and TRBJ1-2; TRBD1 is a possible D gene (5 bases). This CDR3 has 15 residues. V was cut by 3 bases and J by 3 bases, with 17 bases left in between. Germline CDR1 reads DFQATT; CDR2 reads SNEGSKA (reference sequence). CDR3 amino acids: CSASPSGRDHYGYTF. As DNA, the CDR3 is TGCAGTGCTAGTCCTTCGGGACGAGATCACTATGGCTACACCTTC.

This clone was counted at least ten times. This chain connects TRBV14 to TRBJ2-5; 9 bases line up with TRBD2. Germline V gene data show CDR1 as SGHDN and CDR2 as FVKESK. V lost 0 bases and J lost 4; bases outside the gene matches: 6. This CDR3 is 16 amino acids long. CDR3 residues: CASSQEGGGAGETQYF. CDR3 DNA: TGTGCCAGCAGCCAAGAAGGCGGGGGGGCCGGAGAGACCCAGTACTTC.

This clone was recorded many times. The chain combines TRBV20-1 with TRBJ2-7, with D perhaps TRBD2 (7 bases). The CDR3 contains 17 residues. The V end lost 1 base, the J end lost 0 bases, and 19 bases lay between the germline ends. From germline, CDR1 is DFQATT and CDR2 SNEGSKA (reference sequence). The CDR3 nucleotides are TGCAGTGCTAGAGTTCTAGCGGACAGCCCTTCCTCCTACGAGCAGTACTTC. Encoded protein: CSARVLADSPSSYEQYF.

This clone has a handful of counts. This sequence joins TRBV6-5 and TRBJ2-7; D is ambiguous. V lost 0 bases and J 5 bases, leaving 14 bases between the germline ends. This CDR3 is 15 amino acids long. Germline loops: CDR1 MNHEY, CDR2 SVGAGI. Here the CDR3 reads CASSYSKQPAHEQYF. Written as DNA, the CDR3 is TGTGCCAGCAGTTACTCGAAACAGCCGGCCCACGAGCAGTACTTC.

This clone has at least ten counts. For the CDR3, the DNA is TGTGCCAGCTCACCCGGGACAGGACAGGTCCTTAGCAATCAGCCCCAGCATTTT. Protein: CASSPGTGQVLSNQPQHF. The V and J genes are TRBV18 and TRBJ1-5, with 8 bases aligning to TRBD1. The J segment lost 0 bases and the V segment lost 3 bases, leaving 10 bases of the junction unmatched. CDR1 is KGHSH and CDR2 is LQKENI in the germline V gene. The CDR3 totals 18 residues.

This clone is classed as medium-sized. The V and J genes are TRBV6-1 and TRBJ2-1; 7 bases are a match to TRBD2. In germline, CDR1 is MNHNS, CDR2 SASEGT. J lost 4 bases, V lost 4 bases, and 10 bases had no gene match. The CDR3 consists of 16 residues. CDR3 residues: CASSVVLSGIYNEQFF. The DNA for the CDR3 is TGTGCCAGCAGTGTTGTACTCAGCGGGATATACAATGAGCAGTTCTTC.

This clone ranks as medium-sized. This chain connects TRBV28 to TRBJ1-2; 8 bases agree with TRBD1. CDR3 length equals 17 residues. The V gene's germline CDR1 is MDHEN and CDR2 SYDVKM. V shed 5 bases and J 0 bases; nucleotides not matched to a gene: 11. The CDR3 coding sequence is TGTGCCAGCAGTAATGCCCCGGGGACAGGAACTAACTATGGCTACACCTTC. It translates to CASSNAPGTGTNYGYTF.

The rearrangement uses TRBV20-1 and TRBJ2-3; TRBD1 is a possible D gene (6 bases). V lost 5 bases and J 7 bases, leaving 16 bases between the germline ends. The CDR3 has 13 amino acids. Germline V gene sequence: CDR1 DFQATT, CDR2 SNEGSKA (reference sequence). In DNA, the CDR3 is TGCAGTGCTGACGCCTTGGGGGCATATACGCAGTATTTT. It yields the protein CSADALGAYTQYF.

This clone was observed at least ten times. The sample carries other DNA sequences with the same CDR3. This chain joins TRBV5-8 and TRBJ1-4; 10 bases match TRBD1. Germline assignment: CDR1 SGHTS and CDR2 YDEGEE. The CDR3 totals 15 residues. Germline trimming cut 3 bases from V and 6 bases from J; bases unmatched to any gene: 5. The CDR3 loop reads CASSSPDRGDEKLFF. In DNA form, the CDR3 reads TGTGCCAGCAGCTCCCCGGACAGGGGGGATGAAAAACTGTTTTTT. Drawing the rest from reference TRBV5-8 and TRBJ1-4, the complete variable domain is EAGVTQSPTHLIKTRGQQATLRCSPISGHTSVYWYQQALGLGLQFLLWYDEGEERNRGNFPPRFSGRQFPNYSSELNVNALELEDSALYLCASSSPDRGDEKLFFGSGTQLSVL.

CDR3 sequence (DNA): TGCAGTATAGCCACGGAGGAATCCTACGAGCAGTACTTC. It specifies CSIATEESYEQYF. The gene calls are TRBV20-1 and TRBJ2-7; TRBD2 is a possible D gene (5 bases). V was pared by 8 bases and J by 1 base, with 15 bases between. Germline V CDR1 and CDR2: DFQATT, SNEGSKA (reference sequence). The CDR3 has 13 residues.

The J gene is TRBJ2-2, the V gene TRBV11-2, with TRBD1 identical over 11 bases. J gave up 7 bases and V 1 base, and 5 bases lay outside the gene matches. Germline V gene sequence: CDR1 SGHAT, CDR2 FQNNGV. The CDR3 length is 16 residues. CDR3 nucleotide sequence: TGTGCCAGCAGCTTAGGGACAGGGGGCGTAGGCGGGGAGCTGTTTTTT. Protein product: CASSLGTGGVGGELFF.

The chain recombines TRBV3-1 with TRBJ2-7, with 8 positions matching TRBD2. Unmatched junction bases numbered 6, after V lost 2 bases and J lost 3 bases. The CDR3 consists of 15 residues. Germline V gives CDR1 LGHDT, CDR2 YNNKEL (reference sequence). The CDR3 DNA reads as TGTGCCAGCAGCCAAAATGCACTAGCGGACTACGAGCAGTACTTC. It yields the protein CASSQNALADYEQYF.

This clone was seen repeatedly, ten times or more. The genes are TRBV18 and TRBJ2-3, with 7 bases identical to TRBD1. The germline V gene encodes CDR1 KGHSH and CDR2 LQKENI. The CDR3 runs to 15 residues. Losses at the gene ends were 3 bases for V and 4 bases for J; bases not matched to a gene: 7. CDR3 bases: TGTGCCAGCTCACCCCCGTCCCAGGGGGCAGATACGCAGTATTTT. This codes for CASSPPSQGADTQYF. Full variable domain (rest looked up from reference TRBV18 and TRBJ2-3): NAGVMQNPRHLVRRRGQEARLRCSPMKGHSHVYWYRQLPEEGLKFMVYLQKENIIDESGMPKERFSAEFPKEGPSILRIQQVVRGDSAAYFCASSPPSQGADTQYFGPGTRLTVL.

This clone qualifies as medium-sized. The chain uses TRBV6-1 and TRBJ2-2, with a weak D call TRBD2 (6 bases). The germline V gene encodes CDR1 MNHNS and CDR2 SASEGT. The CDR3 sequence is 13 residues long. V was shortened by 6 bases and J by 6 bases, with 11 bases between the two germline ends. The CDR3 loop reads CASSRDLAGELFF. CDR3 DNA sequence: TGTGCCAGCAGCAGGGACTTAGCCGGGGAGCTGTTTTTT.

In this sample, this clone is medium-sized (0.01 to 0.1%). This chain connects TRBV27 to TRBJ2-6; 7 nucleotides align to TRBD1. V lost 6 bases to trimming and J lost 4 bases; unmatched junction nucleotides: 6. Germline CDR1 is MNHEY and CDR2 is SMNVEV (reference sequence). The CDR3 sequence is 15 residues long. This CDR3 is CASSDRVGGANVLTF. Written as DNA, the CDR3 is TGTGCCAGCAGCGACAGGGTGGGAGGGGCCAACGTCCTGACTTTC.

This clone was picked up many times. Since a much larger clone is just one base distant, this may be a read error. The chain is built from TRBV19 and TRBJ2-5; 11 bases map to TRBD2. The germline V gene encodes CDR1 LNHDA and CDR2 SQIVND (reference sequence). CDR3 length: 14 residues. CDR3 in amino acids: CASSGLAGQEAQYF. CDR3 in DNA: TGTGCCAGTAGCGGACTAGCGGGCCAAGAGGCCCAGTACTTC.

This clone has only one observation. This clone may be a read error of a much larger clone one base away. The chain couples TRBV5-6 to TRBJ2-7; the D is unclear. CDR3 length equals 13 residues. Germline lookup yields CDR1 SGHDT and CDR2 YYEEEE. The CDR3 reads CASSLGQWPDKHF. The CDR3 DNA sequence: TGTGCCAGCAGCTTGGGTCAGTGGCCGGATAAGCACTTC.

The table lists this clone with many counts. V gene TRBV7-9 combines with J gene TRBJ2-7; TRBD2 is a possible D gene (5 bases). Germline V lookup: CDR1 SEHNR, CDR2 FQNEAQ (reference sequence). The CDR3 covers 11 residues. Trimming took 8 bases from V and 0 from J, leaving 5 bases between them. CDR3 amino acids: CASAGSYEQYF. CDR3 DNA: TGTGCCAGCGCGGGCTCCTACGAGCAGTACTTC.

By share, this clone ranks as medium-sized (0.01 to 0.1%). The chain employs TRBV12-3 or TRBV12-4 and TRBJ1-1; possible D gene TRBD1, 5 bases. V was trimmed by 2 bases and J by 8 bases, leaving 18 bases between them. The CDR3 contains 15 residues. In DNA form, the CDR3 reads TGTGCCAGCAGTTTACGAGAATGGAGGGGAACGGAAGCTTTCTTT. Amino acids: CASSLREWRGTEAFF.

Comments on this clone: At one end, the junction sequence differs from germline, possibly due to a read error. The chain uses TRBV6-1 and TRBJ2-3; D is unresolved. The V gene's germline CDR1 is MNHNS and CDR2 SASEGT. This CDR3 region has 13 residues. The DNA for the CDR3 is TGTTCCAGCATAGGACGGAACACAGATACGCAGTATTTT. It yields the protein CSSIGRNTDTQYF.

This clone was seen at least ten times. This sequence joins TRBV7-3 and TRBJ2-1; 10 nucleotides line up with TRBD1. Germline loops: CDR1 SGHTA, CDR2 FQGTGA. Trimming removed 1 base from V and 4 bases from J; junction bases left unmatched: 7. This CDR3 region has 17 residues. CDR3 sequence reads: CASSLNPPGQGYNEQFF. In DNA form, the CDR3 reads TGTGCCAGCAGCTTAAACCCACCGGGACAGGGGTACAATGAGCAGTTCTTC.